The entry that follows covers one T cell receptor beta chain sequence. The sample belongs to a study of T-cell reconstitution after alpha-beta-depleted transplantation in children. This CDR3 region has 16 residues. The J segment lost 2 bases and the V segment lost 3 bases, leaving 5 bases of the junction unmatched. The V gene's germline CDR1 is DFQATT and CDR2 SNEGSKA (reference sequence). As it was prepared, the TCRbeta library received unique molecular identifiers. Each CDR3 protein is one row after TCRdb ran MiXCR on the PCR reads. This sample has fewer than 400,000 distinct CDR3 sequences, with more than 20% found just once.

The material sequenced was PBMCs, mostly from graft donor cells, taken 180 days after TCRalphabeta/CD19-depleted stem cell transplant. The clonotype originates from a male patient aged 10-17 years who had a stem cell transplant for acute lymphoblastic leukemia, so the T cells may come from the graft donor. The chain is built from TRBV20-1 and TRBJ2-7; 15 bases align to TRBD2. The CDR3 DNA sequence: TGCAGTGCTAGCGGGGGACTAGCGGGAGGCACCTACGAGCAGTACTTC. Translating gives CSASGGLAGGTYEQYF.